This T cell receptor (beta chain) originates from a study of T-cell reconstitution after alpha-beta-depleted transplantation in children (dated by TCRdb to the mid-2010s). General notes on the study: The study quantitatively tracked T-cell immune reconstitution after TCRalphabeta/CD19-depleted allogeneic hematopoietic cell transplantation in children using TCR repertoire profiling.

Read against the paper, the sample's treatment or condition label means: allogeneic hematopoietic cell transplantation with graft depleted of TCRalphabeta T cells and CD19 B cells. The transplant recipients were children given TCRalphabeta/CD19-depleted allogeneic hematopoietic cell grafts. This clonotype was picked up many times. Its antigen is unknown. Base qualities are not provided; no much larger clone lies one nucleotide away. The research as a whole found: Apparently early alphabetaT-cell count recovery about two months after transplant reportedly relied on only several hundred rapidly expanded clones derived from non-depleted graft cells. In some patients, high TCRbeta diversity at day 60 was attributed to recipient T cells and intrathymic progenitors that had survived conditioning. Over the following months the frequencies of hyperexpanded clones went down, and after one year T-cell counts and TCRbeta diversity were mostly credited to newly produced T cells.

At the junction V is shortened by 1 base and J by 0 bases; bases outside the gene matches: 3. Measured from the cysteine to the phenylalanine, the CDR3 is 14 residues long. Only CDR3 DNA is held: 42 bases, read in frame from base 1. For CDR1 and CDR2, the germline V gene (reference sequence) lists DFQATT and SNEGSKA. Libraries were prepared through PCR. Sequencing took place on an Illumina HiSeq 2500. TCR libraries were prepared with molecular barcoding, using unique molecular identifiers to normalize TCRbeta repertoire quantification. TCRdb itself trimmed the public reads at Q25 with fastp, ran MiXCR and retained productive beta chains. Rows matching on CDR3 protein sequence are summarized as one entry with the most common DNA and genes. Within this sample are roughly 120,000 distinct CDR3 sequences, with 10% to 13% of them counted one time only. The ten largest make up 30% to 35% of the sample.

The chain was built from TRBV20-1 and TRBJ2-7, with TRBD1 matching 7 junction bases. The sequence came from a boy between 2 and 15 years old with acute lymphoblastic leukemia, due to receive a stem cell transplant. The input for sequencing was PBMCs, taken before TCRalphabeta/CD19-depleted stem cell transplant. The CDR3 in this case is CSARVGQVSYEQYF. The nucleotides are TGCAGTGCTAGAGTAGGACAGGTCTCCTACGAGCAGTACTTC.